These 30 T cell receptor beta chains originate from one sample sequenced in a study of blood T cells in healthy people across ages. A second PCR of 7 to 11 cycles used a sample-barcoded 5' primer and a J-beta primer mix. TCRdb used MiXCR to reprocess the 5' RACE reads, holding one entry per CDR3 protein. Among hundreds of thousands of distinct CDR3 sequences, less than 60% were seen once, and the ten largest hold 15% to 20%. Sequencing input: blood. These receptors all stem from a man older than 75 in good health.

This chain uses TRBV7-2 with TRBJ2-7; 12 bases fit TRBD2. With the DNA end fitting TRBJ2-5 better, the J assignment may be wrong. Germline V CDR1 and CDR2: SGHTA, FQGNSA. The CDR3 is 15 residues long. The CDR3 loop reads CASSKLAGGGETQYF. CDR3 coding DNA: TGTGCCAGCAGCAAACTAGCGGGAGGCGGGGAGACCCAGTACTTC.

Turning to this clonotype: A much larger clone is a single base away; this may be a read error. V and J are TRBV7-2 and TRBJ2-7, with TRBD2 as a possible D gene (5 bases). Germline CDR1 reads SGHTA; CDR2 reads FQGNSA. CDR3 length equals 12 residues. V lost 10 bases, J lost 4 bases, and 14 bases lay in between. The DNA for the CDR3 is TGTGCCAACGCCCCGGGAAAGTACGAGCAGTACTTC. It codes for CANAPGKYEQYF.

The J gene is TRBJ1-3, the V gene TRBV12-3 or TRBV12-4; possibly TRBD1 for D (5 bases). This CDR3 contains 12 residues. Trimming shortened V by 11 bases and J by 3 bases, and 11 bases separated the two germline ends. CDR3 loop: CAARVGGNTIYF. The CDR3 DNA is TGTGCCGCCAGGGTTGGTGGAAACACCATATATTTT.

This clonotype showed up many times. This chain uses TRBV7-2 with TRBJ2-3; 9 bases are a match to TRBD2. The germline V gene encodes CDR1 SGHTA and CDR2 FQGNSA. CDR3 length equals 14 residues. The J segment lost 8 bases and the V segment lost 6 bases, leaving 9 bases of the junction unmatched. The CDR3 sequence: CASSTGTSSRTQYF. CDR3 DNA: TGTGCCAGCAGTACCGGGACTAGCAGCCGTACGCAGTATTTT.

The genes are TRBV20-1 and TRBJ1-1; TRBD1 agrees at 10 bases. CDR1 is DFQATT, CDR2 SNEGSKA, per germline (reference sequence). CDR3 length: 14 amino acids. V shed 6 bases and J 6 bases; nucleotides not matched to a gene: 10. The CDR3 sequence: CSAMTGGGIAEAFF. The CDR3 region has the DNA TGCAGTGCAATGACAGGGGGCGGGATCGCTGAAGCTTTCTTT.

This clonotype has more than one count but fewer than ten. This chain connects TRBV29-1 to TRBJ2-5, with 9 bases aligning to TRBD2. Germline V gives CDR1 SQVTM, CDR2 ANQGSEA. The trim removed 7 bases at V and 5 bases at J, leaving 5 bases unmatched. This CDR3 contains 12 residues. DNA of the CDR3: TGCAGCGCCGGGACTAGCCGGGAGACCCAGTACTTC. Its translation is CSAGTSRETQYF.

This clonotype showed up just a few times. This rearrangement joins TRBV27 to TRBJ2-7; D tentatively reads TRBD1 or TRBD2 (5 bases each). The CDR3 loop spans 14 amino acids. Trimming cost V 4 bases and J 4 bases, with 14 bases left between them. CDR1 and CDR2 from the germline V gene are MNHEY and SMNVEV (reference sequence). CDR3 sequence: CASSYFQGPYEQYF. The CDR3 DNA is TGTGCCAGCAGTTATTTCCAGGGACCATACGAGCAGTACTTC.

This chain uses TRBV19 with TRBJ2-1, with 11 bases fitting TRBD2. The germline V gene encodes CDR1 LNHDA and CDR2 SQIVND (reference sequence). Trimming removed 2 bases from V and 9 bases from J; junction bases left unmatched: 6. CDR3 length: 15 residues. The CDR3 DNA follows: TGTGCCAGTAGTATAACTAGCGGGAGTCAGGGTGAGCAGTTCTTC. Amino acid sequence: CASSITSGSQGEQFF.

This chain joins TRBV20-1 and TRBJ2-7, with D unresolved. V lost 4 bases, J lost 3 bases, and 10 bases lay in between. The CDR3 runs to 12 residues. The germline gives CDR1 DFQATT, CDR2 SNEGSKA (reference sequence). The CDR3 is CSATENNYEQYF. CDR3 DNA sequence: TGCAGTGCTACGGAGAACAACTACGAGCAGTACTTC.

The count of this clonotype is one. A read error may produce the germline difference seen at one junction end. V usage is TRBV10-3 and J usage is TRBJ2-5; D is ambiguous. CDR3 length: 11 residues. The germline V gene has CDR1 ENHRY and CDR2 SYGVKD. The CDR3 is CAISDGLTRYF. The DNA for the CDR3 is TGTGCCATCAGTGATGGGTTAACCCGGTACTTC.

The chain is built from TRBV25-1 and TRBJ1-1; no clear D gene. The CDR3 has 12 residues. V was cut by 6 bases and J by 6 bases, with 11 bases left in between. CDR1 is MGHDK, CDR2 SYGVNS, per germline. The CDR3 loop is CASSRGSAEAFF. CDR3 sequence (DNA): TGTGCCAGCAGCCGAGGGTCAGCTGAAGCTTTCTTT.

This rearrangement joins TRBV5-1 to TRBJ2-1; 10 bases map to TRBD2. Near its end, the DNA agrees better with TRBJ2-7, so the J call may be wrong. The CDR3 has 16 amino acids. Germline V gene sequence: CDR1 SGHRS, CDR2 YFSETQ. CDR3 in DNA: TGCGCCAGCAGCTTGGAAGGACTAGCGGACTACAATGAGCAGTACTTC. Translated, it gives CASSLEGLADYNEQYF.

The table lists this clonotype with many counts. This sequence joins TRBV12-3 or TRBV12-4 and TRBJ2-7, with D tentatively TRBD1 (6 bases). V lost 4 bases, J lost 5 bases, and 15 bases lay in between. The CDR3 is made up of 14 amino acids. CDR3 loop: CASSSTGILDEQYF. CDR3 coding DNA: TGTGCCAGCAGTTCCACAGGGATCCTCGACGAGCAGTACTTC.

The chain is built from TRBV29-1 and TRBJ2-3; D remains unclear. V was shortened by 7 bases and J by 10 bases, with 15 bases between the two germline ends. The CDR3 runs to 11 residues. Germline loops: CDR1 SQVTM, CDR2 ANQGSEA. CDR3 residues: CSAPFGPAQYF. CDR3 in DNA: TGCAGCGCCCCCTTCGGCCCCGCGCAGTATTTT.

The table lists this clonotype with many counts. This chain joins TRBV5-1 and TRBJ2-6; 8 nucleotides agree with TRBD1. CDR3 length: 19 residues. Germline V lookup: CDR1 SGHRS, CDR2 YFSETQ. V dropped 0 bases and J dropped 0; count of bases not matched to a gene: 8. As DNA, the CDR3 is TGCGCCAGCAGCTTGGACCCTGACAGGGGTAGCTCTGGGGCCAACGTCCTGACTTTC. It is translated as CASSLDPDRGSSGANVLTF.

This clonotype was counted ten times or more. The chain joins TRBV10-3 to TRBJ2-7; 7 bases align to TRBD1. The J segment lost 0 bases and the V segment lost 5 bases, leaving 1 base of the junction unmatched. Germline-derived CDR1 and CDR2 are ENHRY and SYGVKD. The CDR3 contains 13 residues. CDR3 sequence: CAISRDSSYEQYF. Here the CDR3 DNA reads TGTGCCATCAGTAGGGACAGCTCCTACGAGCAGTACTTC.

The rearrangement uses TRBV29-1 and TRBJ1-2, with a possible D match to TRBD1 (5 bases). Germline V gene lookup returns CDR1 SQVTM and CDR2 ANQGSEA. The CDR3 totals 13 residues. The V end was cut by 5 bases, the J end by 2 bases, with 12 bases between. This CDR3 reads CSVSEGLNYGYTF. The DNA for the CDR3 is TGCAGCGTTTCCGAGGGGCTGAACTATGGCTACACCTTC.

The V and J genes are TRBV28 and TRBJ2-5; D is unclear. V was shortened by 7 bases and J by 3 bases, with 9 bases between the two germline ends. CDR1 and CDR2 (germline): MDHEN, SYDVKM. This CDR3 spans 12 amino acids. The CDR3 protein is CASTPEKETQYF. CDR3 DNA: TGTGCCAGCACCCCAGAGAAAGAGACCCAGTACTTC.

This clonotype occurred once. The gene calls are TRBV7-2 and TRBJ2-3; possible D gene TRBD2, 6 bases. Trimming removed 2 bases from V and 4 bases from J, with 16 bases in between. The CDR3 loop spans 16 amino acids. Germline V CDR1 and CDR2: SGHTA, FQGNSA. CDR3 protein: CASSLTRDLSSDTQYF. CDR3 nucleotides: TGTGCCAGCAGCTTAACGCGGGACCTTAGCTCAGATACGCAGTATTTT.

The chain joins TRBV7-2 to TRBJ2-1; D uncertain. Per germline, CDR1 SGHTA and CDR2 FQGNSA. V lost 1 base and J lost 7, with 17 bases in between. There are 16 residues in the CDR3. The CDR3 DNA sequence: TGTGCCAGCAGCTTAGTCCGGCTAGTTAGTCCAAATGAGCAGTTCTTC. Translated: CASSLVRLVSPNEQFF.

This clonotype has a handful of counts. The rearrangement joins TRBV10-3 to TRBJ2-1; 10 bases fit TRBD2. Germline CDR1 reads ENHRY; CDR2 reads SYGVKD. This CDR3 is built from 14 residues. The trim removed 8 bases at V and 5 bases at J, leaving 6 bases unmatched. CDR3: CAIGALAGHNEQFF. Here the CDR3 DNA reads TGTGCCATCGGGGCACTAGCGGGGCACAATGAGCAGTTCTTC.

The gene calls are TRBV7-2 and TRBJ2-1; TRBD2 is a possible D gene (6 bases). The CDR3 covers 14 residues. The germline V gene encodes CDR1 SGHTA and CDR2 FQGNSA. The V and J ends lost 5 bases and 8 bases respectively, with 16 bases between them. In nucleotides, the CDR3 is TGTGCCAGCAGCGTAATCCTAGCGAAGGATGAGCAGTTCTTC. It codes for CASSVILAKDEQFF.

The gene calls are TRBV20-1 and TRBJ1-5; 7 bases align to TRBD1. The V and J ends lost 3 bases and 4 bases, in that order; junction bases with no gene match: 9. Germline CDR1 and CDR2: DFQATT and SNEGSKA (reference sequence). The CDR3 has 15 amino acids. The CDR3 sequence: CSASTGTARNQPQHF. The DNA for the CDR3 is TGCAGTGCTAGCACCGGGACAGCCCGAAATCAGCCCCAGCATTTT.

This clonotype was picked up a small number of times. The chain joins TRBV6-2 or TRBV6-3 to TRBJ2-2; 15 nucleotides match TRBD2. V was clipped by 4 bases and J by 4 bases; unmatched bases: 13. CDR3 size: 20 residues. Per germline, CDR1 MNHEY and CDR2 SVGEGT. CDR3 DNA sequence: TGTGCCAGCAGTTTATCCTCGGGACTAGCGGGAGGCAGGCGCACCGGGGAGCTGTTTTTT. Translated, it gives CASSLSSGLAGGRRTGELFF.

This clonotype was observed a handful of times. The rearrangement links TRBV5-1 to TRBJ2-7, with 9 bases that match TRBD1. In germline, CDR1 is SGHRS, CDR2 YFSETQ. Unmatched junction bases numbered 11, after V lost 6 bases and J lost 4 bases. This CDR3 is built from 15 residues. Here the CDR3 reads CASTPNPDRGYEQYF. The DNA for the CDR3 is TGCGCCAGCACCCCAAACCCGGACAGGGGTTACGAGCAGTACTTC.

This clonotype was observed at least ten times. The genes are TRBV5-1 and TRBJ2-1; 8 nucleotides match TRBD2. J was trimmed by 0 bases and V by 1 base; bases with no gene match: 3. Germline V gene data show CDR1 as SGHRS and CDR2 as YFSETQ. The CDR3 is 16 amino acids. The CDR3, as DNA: TGCGCCAGCAGCTTGTTAGCGGGAAGCTCCTACAATGAGCAGTTCTTC. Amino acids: CASSLLAGSSYNEQFF.

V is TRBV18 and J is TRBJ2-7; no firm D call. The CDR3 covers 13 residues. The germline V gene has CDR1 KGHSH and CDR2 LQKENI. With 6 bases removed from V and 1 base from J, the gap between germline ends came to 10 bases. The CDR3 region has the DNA TGTGCCAGCTCGTCCGAAAAGTCCTACGAGCAGTACTTC. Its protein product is CASSSEKSYEQYF.

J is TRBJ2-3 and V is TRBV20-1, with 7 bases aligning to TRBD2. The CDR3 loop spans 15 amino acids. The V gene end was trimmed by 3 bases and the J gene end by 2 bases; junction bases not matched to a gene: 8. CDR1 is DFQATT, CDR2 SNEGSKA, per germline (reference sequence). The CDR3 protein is CSASSSSGNTDTQYF. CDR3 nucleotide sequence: TGCAGTGCTAGCAGTTCTAGCGGAAACACAGATACGCAGTATTTT.

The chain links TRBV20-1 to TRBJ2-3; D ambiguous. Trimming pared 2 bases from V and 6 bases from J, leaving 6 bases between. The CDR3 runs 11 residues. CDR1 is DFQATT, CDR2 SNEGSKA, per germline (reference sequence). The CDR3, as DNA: TGCAGTGCTAGACACTTGGATACGCAGTATTTT. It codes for CSARHLDTQYF.

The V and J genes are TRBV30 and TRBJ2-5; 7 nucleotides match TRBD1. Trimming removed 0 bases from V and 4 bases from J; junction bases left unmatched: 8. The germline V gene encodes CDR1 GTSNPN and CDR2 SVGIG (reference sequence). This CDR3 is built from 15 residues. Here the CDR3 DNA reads TGTGCCTGGAGTGTACTTGGGACAGCTCCAGAGACCCAGTACTTC. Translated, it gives CAWSVLGTAPETQYF.